The 25 T cell receptor beta chains in this list originate from one sample, sequenced in a study of shared clonotypes between healthy human individuals (dated by TCRdb to the early 2020s). Library generation was performed with the immunoSEQ multiplex PCR assay. This immuneACCESS table, as held by TCRdb, lists in-frame sequences with V and J called but not all clones. Of the missing ones, under half trace to an unresolved V gene in checked studies; the others have no known cause. The sample contains around 2,000,000 clones, around 96% of them found a single time. About 1.1% of the sample is in the top ten clones. For the CD8 naive samples, CD45RO-negative cells were positively selected for CCR7, yielding a CD45RA+CCR7+ population from which TemRA cells were excluded. Sequencing used naive CD8+ T cells sorted from blood. The cell subset or site label, as the study defines it: CD45RA+CCR7+. The receptors originated from a man aged 18-30 years in good health.

CDR3 coding DNA: TGCAGCGTTCGGGAGGGCGCTGAAAAACTGTTTTTT. Translated, it gives CSVREGAEKLFF. The rearrangement uses TRBV29-1 and TRBJ1-4; D unclear. V lost 5 bases and J lost 7, with 11 bases in between. The CDR3 extends over 12 amino acids. CDR1 SQVTM and CDR2 ANQGSEA come from the germline V gene.

The chain uses TRBV10-3 and TRBJ2-5, with D perhaps matching TRBD1 (6 bases). The CDR3 spans 13 residues. The germline V gene has CDR1 ENHRY and CDR2 SYGVKD. Trimming cost V 3 bases and J 5 bases, with 10 bases left between them. CDR3 amino acids: CAISDGQWETQYF. The CDR3 nucleotides are TGTGCCATCAGTGATGGACAGTGGGAGACCCAGTACTTC.

This rearrangement joins TRBV29-1 to TRBJ1-2, with unresolved D. The CDR3 runs 12 residues. Trimming left V 3 bases short and J 4 bases short, with 9 bases between. Germline loops: CDR1 SQVTM, CDR2 ANQGSEA. This CDR3 is CSVEEDLYGYTF. Here the CDR3 DNA reads TGCAGCGTTGAGGAAGATCTCTATGGCTACACCTTC. Drawing the rest from reference TRBV29-1 and TRBJ1-2, the complete variable domain is SAVISQKPSRDICQRGTSLTIQCQVDSQVTMMFWYRQQPGQSLTLIATANQGSEATYESGFVIDKFPISRPNLTFSTLTVSNMSPEDSSIYLCSVEEDLYGYTFGSGTRLTVV.

Regarding this clone: Other nucleotide sequences from this sample produce the same CDR3. This sequence joins TRBV7-2 and TRBJ1-1, with D possibly matching TRBD1 (6 bases). Germline CDR1 is SGHTA and CDR2 is FQGNSA. This CDR3 is 13 amino acids long. Trimming removed 3 bases from V and 1 base from J, with 6 bases in between. The CDR3: CASSLTGNTEAFF. CDR3 DNA sequence: TGTGCCAGCAGCTTGACAGGGAACACTGAAGCTTTCTTT.

The chain uses TRBV4-1 and TRBJ2-5; TRBD2 aligns across 7 bases. Trimming at V came to 2 bases and at J to 5 bases, leaving 11 bases not matched to a gene. The germline V gene encodes CDR1 MGHRA and CDR2 YSYEKL. This CDR3 is 16 amino acids long. The CDR3 protein is CASSQSPAGEVETQYF. For the CDR3, the DNA is TGCGCCAGCAGCCAATCCCCGGCGGGAGAGGTGGAGACCCAGTACTTC.

The CDR3 DNA is TGTGCCGGCGGGACCCCCTACGAGCAGTACTTC. Translating gives CAGGTPYEQYF. The V call is TRBV5-8, the J call TRBJ2-7; TRBD2 might be the D (6 bases). This CDR3 comprises 11 residues. Trimming shortened V by 10 bases and J by 2 bases, and 10 bases separated the two germline ends. In germline, CDR1 is SGHTS, CDR2 YDEGEE.

This rearrangement joins TRBV11-2 to TRBJ2-1, with 12 positions matching TRBD2. The length of the CDR3 is 17 residues. J gave up 8 bases and V 1 base, and 9 bases lay outside the gene matches. Germline V gene sequence: CDR1 SGHAT, CDR2 FQNNGV. The CDR3 DNA follows: TGTGCCAGCAGCTTAGTCCCTAGCGGGGGGGCCAGGTATGAGCAGTTCTTC. It specifies CASSLVPSGGARYEQFF.

This chain uses TRBV27 with TRBJ2-3; weak D call: TRBD2 (6 bases). Germline V gene data show CDR1 as MNHEY and CDR2 as SMNVEV (reference sequence). Trimming took off 1 base at V and 2 bases at J, with 13 bases between the two ends. The CDR3 is made up of 16 amino acids. The DNA of the CDR3 is TGTGCCAGCAGTTTATTGGTAGCGGCGGACACAGATACGCAGTATTTT. It translates to CASSLLVAADTDTQYF.

The chain couples TRBV7-9 to TRBJ2-5, with 10 nucleotides matching TRBD1. This CDR3 contains 14 residues. Germline trimming cut 3 bases from V and 5 bases from J; bases unmatched to any gene: 3. Germline assignment: CDR1 SEHNR and CDR2 FQNEAQ (reference sequence). The CDR3 bases are TGTGCCAGCAGCTTTACGGACAGGGGGGAGACCCAGTACTTC. Its protein is CASSFTDRGETQYF.

The chain links TRBV7-9 to TRBJ2-5; no definite D call. The germline CDR1 and CDR2 sequences are SEHNR and FQNEAQ (reference sequence). V lost 8 bases and J lost 5, with 9 bases in between. The CDR3 runs 11 residues. The CDR3 loop is CASCHSETQYF. The CDR3 DNA reads TGTGCCAGCTGCCATTCGGAGACCCAGTACTTC.

This chain uses TRBV19 with TRBJ2-3; 9 bases agree with TRBD1. This CDR3 has 15 amino acids. CDR1 LNHDA and CDR2 SQIVND come from the germline V gene (reference sequence). The V and J ends lost 3 bases and 5 bases, in that order; junction bases with no gene match: 6. In DNA, the CDR3 is TGTGCCAGTAGTATCGGGACAGGGAGTGGAGATACGCAGTATTTT. It encodes CASSIGTGSGDTQYF.

The V and J genes are TRBV7-9 and TRBJ2-7; D possibly matches TRBD1 or TRBD2 (5 bases each). V gave up 5 bases and J gave up 0 bases, with 20 bases separating them. In germline, CDR1 is SEHNR, CDR2 FQNEAQ (reference sequence). The CDR3 has 17 amino acids. CDR3 amino acids: CASSPEAMGVSSYEQYF. CDR3 DNA: TGTGCCAGCAGCCCAGAGGCCATGGGGGTGAGCTCCTACGAGCAGTACTTC.

The chain has TRBV28 and TRBJ1-1; D gene uncertain. The CDR3 sequence is 11 residues long. V lost 8 bases to trimming and J lost 3 bases, with 7 bases between them. Looked up from germline, CDR1 is MDHEN and CDR2 is SYDVKM. The DNA of the CDR3 is TGTGCCAGCCGGGCTTACACTGAAGCTTTCTTT. Its protein is CASRAYTEAFF. The whole variable domain, remainder taken from reference TRBV28 and TRBJ1-1, is DVKVTQSSRYLVKRTGEKVFLECVQDMDHENMFWYRQDPGLGLRLIYFSYDVKMKEKGDIPEGYSVSREKKERFSLILESASTNQTSMYLCASRAYTEAFFGQGTRLTVV.

The V gene is TRBV6-5, the J gene TRBJ2-1; D is possibly TRBD1 or TRBD2 (5 bases each). In germline, CDR1 is MNHEY, CDR2 SVGAGI. V shed 2 bases and J shed 4 bases, with 12 bases lying between them. The CDR3 has 15 amino acids. The CDR3 is CASSYVTGPYNEQFF. The CDR3 nucleotides are TGTGCCAGCAGTTACGTCACGGGGCCGTACAATGAGCAGTTCTTC.

The rearrangement joins TRBV6-1 to TRBJ1-4; a possible D gene is TRBD1 (6 bases). The CDR3 covers 13 residues. Germline lookup yields CDR1 MNHNS and CDR2 SASEGT. V gave up 7 bases and J gave up 8 bases, with 14 bases separating them. CDR3: CASNPGAGEKLFF. The CDR3 region has the DNA TGTGCCAGCAACCCAGGGGCGGGAGAAAAACTGTTTTTT.

V and J are TRBV7-9 and TRBJ2-7; D is possibly TRBD1 or TRBD2 (5 bases each). This CDR3 is built from 14 residues. Germline CDR1 and CDR2: SEHNR and FQNEAQ (reference sequence). V shed 5 bases and J shed 6 bases, with 17 bases lying between them. This CDR3 is CASSPRDRPSEQYF. CDR3 in DNA: TGTGCCAGCAGCCCTCGGGACCGCCCCAGCGAGCAGTACTTC.

The rearrangement links TRBV2 to TRBJ1-1; D is possibly TRBD1 (6 bases). The V and J ends lost 6 bases and 7 bases respectively, with 15 bases between them. CDR1 SNHLY and CDR2 FYNNEI come from the germline V gene. This CDR3 has 13 residues. CDR3 sequence (DNA): TGTGCCAGCAGGGTGGGGGGGCTCCTTGAAGCTTTCTTT. Its protein product is CASRVGGLLEAFF.

The chain employs TRBV28 and TRBJ1-6; D unclear. Germline V lookup: CDR1 MDHEN, CDR2 SYDVKM. V lost 6 bases, J lost 9 bases, and 12 bases lay in between. The CDR3 sequence is 13 residues long. In DNA, the CDR3 is TGTGCCAGCAGCCTAGGTCGGGGTTCACCCCTCCACTTT. Translating gives CASSLGRGSPLHF.

The genes are TRBV13 and TRBJ2-3, with D possibly matching TRBD1 (6 bases). The CDR3 has 15 amino acids. V gave up 5 bases and J gave up 0 bases, with 12 bases separating them. Germline CDR1 reads PRHDT; CDR2 reads FYEKMQ (reference sequence). CDR3 DNA sequence: TGTGCCAGCAGCACCCGACAGGCTAGCACAGATACGCAGTATTTT. It yields the protein CASSTRQASTDTQYF.

This sequence joins TRBV4-3 and TRBJ2-7, with 11 nucleotides matching TRBD1. The V gene end was trimmed by 1 base and the J gene end by 2 bases; junction bases not matched to a gene: 13. The CDR3 is 19 amino acids. The germline CDR1 and CDR2 sequences are LGHNA and YSLEER. The CDR3 DNA reads as TGCGCCAGCAGCCAAGCCCCCCTGGGACAGGGGGTAGTCCCCTACGAGCAGTACTTC. It translates to CASSQAPLGQGVVPYEQYF.

This clone was seen only once. The V and J genes are TRBV2 and TRBJ1-2; D gene uncertain. Deletions cut 8 bases from V and 4 bases from J, with 8 bases between. The CDR3 spans 11 residues. The germline V gene has CDR1 SNHLY and CDR2 FYNNEI. The CDR3 protein is CASPGTYGYTF. CDR3 nucleotides: TGTGCCAGCCCGGGAACCTATGGCTACACCTTC.

Comment on this clone: This specimen includes other DNA sequences encoding the same CDR3. The chain uses TRBV6-5 and TRBJ2-7, with no clear D. This CDR3 is built from 14 residues. Germline CDR1 is MNHEY and CDR2 is SVGAGI. The germline V and J ends were trimmed by 0 bases and 2 bases, with 8 bases remaining between them. CDR3 DNA sequence: TGTGCCAGCAGTTACTCGCCAGGTACCTACGAGCAGTACTTC. This codes for CASSYSPGTYEQYF.

About this clone itself: A read error may explain this, as a much larger clone is one base away. Additional DNA sequences in this sample encode the identical CDR3. The V and J genes are TRBV5-4 and TRBJ2-7; D remains ambiguous. CDR3 length: 11 residues. The V gene's germline CDR1 is SGHNT and CDR2 YYREEE (reference sequence). The chain's CDR3 is CASSLGYEQYF. CDR3 sequence (DNA): TGTGCCAGCAGTTTGGGGTACGAGCAGTACTTC. The variable domain in full, with the rest retrieved from reference TRBV5-4 and TRBJ2-7, is ETGVTQSPTHLIKTRGQQVTLRCSSQSGHNTVSWYQQALGQGPQFIFQYYREEENGRGNFPPRFSGLQFPNYSSELNVNALELDDSALYLCASSLGYEQYFGPGTRLTVT.

V is TRBV7-9 and J is TRBJ2-2; 7 bases agree with TRBD1. There are 16 residues in the CDR3. Trimming took 4 bases from V and 2 from J; bases not matched to a gene: 7. From germline, CDR1 is SEHNR and CDR2 FQNEAQ (reference sequence). CDR3 region: CASSSAGTDNTGELFF. CDR3 bases: TGTGCCAGCAGCTCAGCCGGGACAGATAACACCGGGGAGCTGTTTTTT.

The chain links TRBV13 to TRBJ2-1; D uncertain. Germline CDR1 and CDR2: PRHDT and FYEKMQ (reference sequence). Trimming cost V 1 base and J 0 bases, with 10 bases left between them. CDR3 length: 16 amino acids. The CDR3 sequence is CASSLEGSSSYNEQFF. The CDR3 nucleotides are TGTGCCAGCAGCTTAGAAGGGTCGAGCTCCTACAATGAGCAGTTCTTC.